The entry below gives a single T cell receptor (beta chain) sequence along with its context. Its specificity is not known. The protocol was immunoSEQ multiplex PCR, while the TCRdb copy is restricted to in-frame clones and leaves out a portion. The repertoire holds about 57,000 clones, around 86% seen once, with approximately 19% in the top ten. This specimen belongs to a study of T cell responses to AZD1222 COVID-19 vaccine. Study background: Pooling was applied to second doses at about 4 or about 12 weeks. General study points: White British donors predominated, females outnumbered males, and clonal diversity was possibly underestimated. Researchers report vaccine-associated CD4 TCRs spanning spike, with dominance at 160-218 and 743-854. Repertoire sampling was restricted to post-peak T cell response timepoints.

The CDR3 has 15 residues. The germline V gene has CDR1 SGHNT and CDR2 YYREEE (reference sequence). Trimming took off 4 bases at V and 2 bases at J, with 10 bases between the two ends. The receptor's source is an adult in good health. V gene TRBV5-4 combines with J gene TRBJ1-6, with a possible D match to TRBD1 (6 bases). The material was peripheral blood, obtained on day 0 of AZD1222 vaccination. CDR3: CASSNRDAYNSPLHF. DNA of the CDR3: TGTGCCAGCAGCAACAGGGATGCCTATAATTCACCCCTCCACTTT. Supplemented by reference TRBV5-4 and TRBJ1-6, the full variable domain reads ETGVTQSPTHLIKTRGQQVTLRCSSQSGHNTVSWYQQALGQGPQFIFQYYREEENGRGNFPPRFSGLQFPNYSSELNVNALELDDSALYLCASSNRDAYNSPLHFGNGTRLTVT.